This T cell receptor beta chain was retrieved from a study of shared clonotypes between healthy human individuals. Germline loops: CDR1 SGHRS, CDR2 YFSETQ. The CDR3 loop spans 14 amino acids. J gave up 3 bases and V 5 bases, and 7 bases lay outside the gene matches. TCRdb's copy holds only in-frame clones and misses some; the assay was immunoSEQ multiplex PCR. The table has about 2,500,000 clones, around nine tenths seen once; the top ten hold around 0.14%. The sample was naive CD4+ T cells sorted from blood. Noted subset: CD45RA+ positively selected. The chain employs TRBV5-1 and TRBJ2-5; TRBD1 aligns across 7 bases. This sequence originates from a man in his late teens or twenties in good health. As DNA, the CDR3 is TGCGCCAGCAGGCGTAACGACAGGGAAGAGACCCAGTACTTC. Protein product: CASRRNDREETQYF.